This T cell receptor beta chain was obtained from a study of OX40 agonist ivuxolimab in advanced cancers. The CDR3 is made up of 13 amino acids. Germline CDR1 SNHLY, CDR2 FYNNEI. V lost 6 bases and J lost 7; bases outside the gene matches: 6. Sequencing used immunoSEQ multiplex PCR; TCRdb keeps in-frame clones, though not all of them. The data hold roughly 20,000 clones, with 82% observed a single time. The receptor was derived from an adult with an advanced solid tumor such as melanoma, head and neck, liver or kidney cancer. Sequences were derived from CD4+ or CD8+ T cells sorted from blood, sampled in a trial of the OX40 agonist ivuxolimab. The chain carries TRBV2 and TRBJ2-1, with 7 nucleotides matching TRBD2. In DNA form, the CDR3 reads TGTGCCAGCAGGACCCCGGGGGGTAATGAGCAGTTCTTC. Amino acid sequence: CASRTPGGNEQFF.